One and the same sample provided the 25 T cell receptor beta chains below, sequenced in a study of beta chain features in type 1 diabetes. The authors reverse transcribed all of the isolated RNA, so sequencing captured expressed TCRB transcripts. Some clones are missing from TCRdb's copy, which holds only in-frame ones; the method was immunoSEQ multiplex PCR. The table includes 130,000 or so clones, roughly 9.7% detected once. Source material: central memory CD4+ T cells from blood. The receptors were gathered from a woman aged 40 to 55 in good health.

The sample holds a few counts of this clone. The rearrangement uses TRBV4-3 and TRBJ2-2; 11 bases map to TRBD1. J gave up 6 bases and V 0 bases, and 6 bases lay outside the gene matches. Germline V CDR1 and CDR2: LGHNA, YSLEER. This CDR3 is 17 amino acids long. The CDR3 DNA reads TGCGCCAGCAGCCAAGACGGACAGGGGGCACCTTCCGGGGAGCTGTTTTTT. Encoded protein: CASSQDGQGAPSGELFF.

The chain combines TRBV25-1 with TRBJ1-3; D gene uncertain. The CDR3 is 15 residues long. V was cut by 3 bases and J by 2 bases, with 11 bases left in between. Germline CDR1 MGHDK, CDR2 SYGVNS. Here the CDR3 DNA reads TGTGCCAGCAGTGATTCCAGGCCTACTGGAAACACCATATATTTT. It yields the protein CASSDSRPTGNTIYF.

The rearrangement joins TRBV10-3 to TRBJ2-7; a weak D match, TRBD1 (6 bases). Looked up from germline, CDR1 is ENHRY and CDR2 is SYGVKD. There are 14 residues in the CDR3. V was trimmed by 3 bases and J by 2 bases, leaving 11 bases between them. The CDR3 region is CAISDVQGTYEQYF. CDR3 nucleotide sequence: TGTGCCATCAGTGATGTGCAGGGGACCTACGAGCAGTACTTC.

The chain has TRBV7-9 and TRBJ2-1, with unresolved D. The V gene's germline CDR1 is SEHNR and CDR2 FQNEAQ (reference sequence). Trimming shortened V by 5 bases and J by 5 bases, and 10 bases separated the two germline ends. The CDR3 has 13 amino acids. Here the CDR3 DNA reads TGTGCCAGCAGCCCCCCTATGGACAATGAGCAGTTCTTC. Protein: CASSPPMDNEQFF. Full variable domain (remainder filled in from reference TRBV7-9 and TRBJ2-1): DTGVSQNPRHKITKRGQNVTFRCDPISEHNRLYWYRQTLGQGPEFLTYFQNEAQLEKSRLLSDRFSAERPKGSFSTLEIQRTEQGDSAMYLCASSPPMDNEQFFGPGTRLTVL.

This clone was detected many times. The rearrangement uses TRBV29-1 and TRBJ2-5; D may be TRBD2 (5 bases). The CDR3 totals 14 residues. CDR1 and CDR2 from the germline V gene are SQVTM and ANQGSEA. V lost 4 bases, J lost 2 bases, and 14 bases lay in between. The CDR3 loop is CSVVTPKRQETQYF. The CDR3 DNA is TGCAGCGTTGTGACTCCAAAGCGGCAAGAGACCCAGTACTTC.

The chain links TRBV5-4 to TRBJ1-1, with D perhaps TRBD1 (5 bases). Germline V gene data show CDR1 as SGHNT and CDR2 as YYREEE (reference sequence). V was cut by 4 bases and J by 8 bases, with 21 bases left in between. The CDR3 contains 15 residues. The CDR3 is CASSQSGQAPTEAFF. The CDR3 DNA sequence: TGTGCCAGCAGCCAATCAGGACAAGCCCCCACGGAAGCTTTCTTT.

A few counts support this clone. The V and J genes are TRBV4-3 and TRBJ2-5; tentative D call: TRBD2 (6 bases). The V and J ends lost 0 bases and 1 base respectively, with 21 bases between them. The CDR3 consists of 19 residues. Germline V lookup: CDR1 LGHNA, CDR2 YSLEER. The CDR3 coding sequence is TGCGCCAGCAGCCAAGATTGGAGTGGGCGGGGAGAAACCCAAGAGACCCAGTACTTC. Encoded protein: CASSQDWSGRGETQETQYF.

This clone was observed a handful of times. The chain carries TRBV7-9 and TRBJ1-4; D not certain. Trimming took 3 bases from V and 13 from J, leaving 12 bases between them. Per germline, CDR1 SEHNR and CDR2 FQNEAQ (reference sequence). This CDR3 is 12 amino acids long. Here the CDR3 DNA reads TGTGCCAGCAGCTTTTCGCGGGCGGGACTGTTTTTT. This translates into CASSFSRAGLFF.

CDR3 DNA: TGCAGCGTTGAAGCGGGGGCTGGGGCCAACGTCCTGACTTTC. This codes for CSVEAGAGANVLTF. J is TRBJ2-6 and V is TRBV29-1; TRBD2 might be the D (6 bases). The CDR3 has 14 residues. Trimming took 1 base from V and 2 from J, leaving 6 bases between them. Germline V gives CDR1 SQVTM, CDR2 ANQGSEA.

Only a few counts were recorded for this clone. The CDR3: CASSNQVAGELFF. CDR3 in DNA: TGTGCCAGCAGCAACCAGGTAGCCGGGGAGCTGTTTTTT. The chain couples TRBV5-4 to TRBJ2-2; D gene uncertain. Germline CDR1 and CDR2: SGHNT and YYREEE (reference sequence). The CDR3 runs to 13 residues. V shed 4 bases and J shed 6 bases, with 10 bases lying between them.

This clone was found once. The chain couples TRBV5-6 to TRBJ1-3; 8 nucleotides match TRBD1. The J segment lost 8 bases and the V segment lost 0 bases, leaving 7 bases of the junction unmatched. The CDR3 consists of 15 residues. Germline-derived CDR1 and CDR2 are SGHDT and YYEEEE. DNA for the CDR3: TGTGCCAGCAGCTTGGTATCCAGGGGGCTTGACACCATATATTTT. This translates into CASSLVSRGLDTIYF.

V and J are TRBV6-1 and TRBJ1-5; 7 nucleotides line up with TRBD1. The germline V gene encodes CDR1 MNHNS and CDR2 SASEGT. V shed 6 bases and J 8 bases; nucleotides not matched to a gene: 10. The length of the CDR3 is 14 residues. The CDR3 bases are TGTGCCAGCAGGAGGACAGGTTGGGATGAGCCCCAGCATTTT. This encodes CASRRTGWDEPQHF.

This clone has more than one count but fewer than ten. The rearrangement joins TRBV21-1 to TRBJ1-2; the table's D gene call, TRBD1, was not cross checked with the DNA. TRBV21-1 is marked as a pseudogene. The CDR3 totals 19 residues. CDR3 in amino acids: CASSKACSGQGYHPYGYTF. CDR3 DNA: TGTGCCAGCAGCAAAGCATGTTCGGGACAGGGCTATCACCCTTATGGCTACACCTTC.

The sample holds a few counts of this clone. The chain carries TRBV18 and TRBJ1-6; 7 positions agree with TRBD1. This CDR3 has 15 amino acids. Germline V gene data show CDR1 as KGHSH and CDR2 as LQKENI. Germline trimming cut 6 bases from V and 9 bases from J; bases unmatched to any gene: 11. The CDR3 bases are TGTGCCAGCTCGCCCGGGACAGTTGATCGTTCACCCCTCCACTTT. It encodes CASSPGTVDRSPLHF.

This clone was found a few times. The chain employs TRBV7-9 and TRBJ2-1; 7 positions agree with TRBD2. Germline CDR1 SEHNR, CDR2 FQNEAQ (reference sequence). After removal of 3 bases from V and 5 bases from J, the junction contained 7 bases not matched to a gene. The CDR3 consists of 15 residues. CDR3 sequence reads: CASSLGLSGNNEQFF. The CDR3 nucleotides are TGTGCCAGCAGCTTGGGACTAAGTGGGAACAATGAGCAGTTCTTC.

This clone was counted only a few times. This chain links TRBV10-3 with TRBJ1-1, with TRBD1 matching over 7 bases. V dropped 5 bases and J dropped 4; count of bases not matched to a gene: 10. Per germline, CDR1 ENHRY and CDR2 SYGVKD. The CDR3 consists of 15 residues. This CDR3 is CAISPVDRARTEAFF. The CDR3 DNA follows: TGTGCCATCAGTCCTGTTGACAGGGCCCGCACTGAAGCTTTCTTT.

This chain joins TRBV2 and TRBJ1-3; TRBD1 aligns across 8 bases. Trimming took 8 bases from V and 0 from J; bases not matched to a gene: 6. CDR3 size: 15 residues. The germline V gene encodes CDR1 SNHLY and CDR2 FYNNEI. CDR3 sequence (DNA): TGTGCCAGCGGAAGACAGGGGATCTCTGGAAACACCATATATTTT. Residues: CASGRQGISGNTIYF.

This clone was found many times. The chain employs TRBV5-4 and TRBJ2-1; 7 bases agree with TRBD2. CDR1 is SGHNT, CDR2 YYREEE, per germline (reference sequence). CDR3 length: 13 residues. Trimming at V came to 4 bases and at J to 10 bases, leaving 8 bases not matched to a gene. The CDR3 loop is CASSPKRGKEQFF. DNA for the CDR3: TGTGCCAGCAGCCCTAAGCGGGGCAAGGAGCAGTTCTTC.

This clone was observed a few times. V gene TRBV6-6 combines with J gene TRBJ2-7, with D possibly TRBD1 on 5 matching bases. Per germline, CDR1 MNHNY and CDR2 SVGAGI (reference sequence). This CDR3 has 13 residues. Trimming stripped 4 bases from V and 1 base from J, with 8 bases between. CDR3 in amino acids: CASSLGHSYEQYF. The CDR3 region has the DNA TGTGCCAGCAGTTTAGGACATTCCTACGAGCAGTACTTC.

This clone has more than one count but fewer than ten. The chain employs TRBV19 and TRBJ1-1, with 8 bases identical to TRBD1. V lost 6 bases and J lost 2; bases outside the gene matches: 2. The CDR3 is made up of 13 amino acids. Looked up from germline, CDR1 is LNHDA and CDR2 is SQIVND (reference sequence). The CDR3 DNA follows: TGTGCCAGTAGCGGACAGGGAAACACTGAAGCTTTCTTT. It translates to CASSGQGNTEAFF.

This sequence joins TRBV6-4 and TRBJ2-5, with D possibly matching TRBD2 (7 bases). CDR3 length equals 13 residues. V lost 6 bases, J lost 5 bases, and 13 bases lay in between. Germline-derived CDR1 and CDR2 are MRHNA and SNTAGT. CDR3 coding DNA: TGTGCCAGCAGCCGGGGGGCCGGTGAGACCCAGTACTTC. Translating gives CASSRGAGETQYF.

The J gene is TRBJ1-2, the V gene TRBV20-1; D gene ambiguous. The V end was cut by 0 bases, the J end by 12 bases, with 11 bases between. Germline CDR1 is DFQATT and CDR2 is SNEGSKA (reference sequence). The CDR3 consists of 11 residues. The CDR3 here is CSARDYSVDTF. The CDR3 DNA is TGCAGTGCTAGAGATTACAGTGTGGACACCTTC.

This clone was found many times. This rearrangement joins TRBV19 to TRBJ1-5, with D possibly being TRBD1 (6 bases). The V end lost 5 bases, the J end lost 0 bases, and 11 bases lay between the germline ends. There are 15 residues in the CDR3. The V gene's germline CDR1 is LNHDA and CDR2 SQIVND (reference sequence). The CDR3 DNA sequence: TGTGCCAGTAGTCCCGGACAGACTAGCAATCAGCCCCAGCATTTT. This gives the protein CASSPGQTSNQPQHF. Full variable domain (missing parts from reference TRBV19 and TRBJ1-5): DGGITQSPKYLFRKEGQNVTLSCEQNLNHDAMYWYRQDPGQGLRLIYYSQIVNDFQKGDIAEGYSVSREKKESFPLTVTSAQKNPTAFYLCASSPGQTSNQPQHFGDGTRLSIL.

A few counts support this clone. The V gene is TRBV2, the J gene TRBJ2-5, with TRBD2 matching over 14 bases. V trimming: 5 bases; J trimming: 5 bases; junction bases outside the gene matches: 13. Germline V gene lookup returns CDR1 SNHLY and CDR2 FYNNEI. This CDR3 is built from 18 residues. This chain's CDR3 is CASSPPRLAGGPWETQYF. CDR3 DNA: TGTGCCAGCAGTCCCCCTCGACTAGCGGGGGGGCCTTGGGAGACCCAGTACTTC.

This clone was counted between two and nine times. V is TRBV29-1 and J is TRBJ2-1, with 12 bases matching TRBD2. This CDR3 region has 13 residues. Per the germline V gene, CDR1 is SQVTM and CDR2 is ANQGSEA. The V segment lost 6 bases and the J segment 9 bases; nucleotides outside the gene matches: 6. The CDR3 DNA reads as TGCAGCGTCCTAGCGGGGGGGCGGGGTGAGCAGTTCTTC. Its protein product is CSVLAGGRGEQFF.